Below are 28 T cell receptor beta chains sequenced from a single sample in a study of T cell repertoires in aging, cancer and after chemotherapy. Rearranged V-D-J TRB sequences were amplified with a mixed TRB-A/B primer pool. TCRdb reanalysed the multiplex PCR reads using MiXCR and keeps one entry per CDR3 protein. The table shows around 1,500 distinct CDR3 sequences, with 46% occurring only once. The template was genomic DNA from peripheral blood, not RNA. The material sequenced was blood. These receptors were collected from a human donor with a blood cancer.

This chain links TRBV20-1 with TRBJ2-1, with 13 bases fitting TRBD2. The ends lost 6 bases at V and 0 bases at J; junction bases unmatched: 8. This CDR3 is built from 17 residues. Germline CDR1 and CDR2: DFQATT and SNEGSKA (reference sequence). CDR3 in amino acids: CSASTSGRGFSYNEQFF. CDR3 nucleotide sequence: TGCAGTGCCTCCACTAGCGGGAGGGGATTCTCCTACAATGAGCAGTTCTTC.

Here the CDR3 reads CASKFRGSWETQYF. DNA of the CDR3: TGTGCCAGCAAATTCAGGGGGTCTTGGGAGACCCAGTACTTC. The gene calls are TRBV27 and TRBJ2-5; TRBD1 matches at 7 bases. The CDR3 consists of 14 residues. The junction had 10 bases not matched to a gene; V was cut back by 7 bases and J by 5 bases. Germline-derived CDR1 and CDR2 are MNHEY and SMNVEV (reference sequence).

This chain joins TRBV12-3 or TRBV12-4 and TRBJ2-3; 14 bases align to TRBD2. V lost 6 bases, J lost 4 bases, and 9 bases stayed unmatched. The length of the CDR3 is 17 residues. The chain's CDR3 is CASSSRLAGGPADTQYF. CDR3 nucleotide sequence: TGTGCCAGCAGCAGTAGACTAGCGGGAGGGCCAGCAGATACGCAGTATTTT.

V is TRBV6-1 and J is TRBJ2-7, with 7 positions matching TRBD1. The J segment lost 2 bases and the V segment lost 0 bases, leaving 7 bases of the junction unmatched. Germline V lookup: CDR1 MNHNS, CDR2 SASEGT. The CDR3 is 16 residues long. For the CDR3, the DNA is TGTGCCAGCAGTGAAGCCCCTGGACAGGTAACCTACGAGCAGTACTTC. Amino acids: CASSEAPGQVTYEQYF.

Within the sample, this clonotype is medium-sized. The rearrangement uses TRBV7-9 and TRBJ1-1; no definite D call. Germline assignment: CDR1 SEHNR and CDR2 FQNEAQ (reference sequence). V lost 7 bases and J lost 0, with 12 bases in between. The CDR3 runs 14 residues. CDR3 sequence (DNA): TGTGCCAGCAACCTCGCCATGGTGAACACTGAAGCTTTCTTT. It encodes CASNLAMVNTEAFF.

The J gene is TRBJ1-5, the V gene TRBV12-3 or TRBV12-4, with TRBD1 matching 7 bases. Trimming at V came to 3 bases and at J to 3 bases, leaving 2 bases not matched to a gene. The CDR3 runs 14 residues. The chain's CDR3 is CASSLGQNNQPQHF. The DNA of the CDR3 is TGTGCCAGCAGTTTGGGACAGAACAATCAGCCCCAGCATTTT.

The rearrangement uses TRBV2 and TRBJ1-2, with D uncertain. V lost 1 base to trimming and J lost 11 bases, with 14 bases between them. The V gene's germline CDR1 is SNHLY and CDR2 FYNNEI. The CDR3 loop spans 13 amino acids. Here the CDR3 reads CASSEGHGVGYTF. The DNA of the CDR3 is TGTGCCAGCAGTGAAGGCCACGGCGTGGGATACACCTTC.

By sample share, this clonotype is large (0.1 to 1%). The chain couples TRBV27 to TRBJ1-5; D unclear. The germline gives CDR1 MNHEY, CDR2 SMNVEV (reference sequence). The ends were cut back, 5 bases at V and 0 bases at J, with 11 bases in the middle. This CDR3 has 15 amino acids. CDR3 loop: CASSTRAGSNQPQHF. CDR3 coding DNA: TGTGCCAGCAGTACCCGAGCAGGTAGCAATCAGCCCCAGCATTTT.

By its share, this clonotype is large. The genes are TRBV5-5 and TRBJ1-4; no reliable D call. Germline V CDR1 and CDR2: SGHKS, YYEKEE (reference sequence). V gave up 7 bases and J gave up 5 bases, with 12 bases separating them. The CDR3 runs to 13 residues. CDR3 sequence (DNA): TGTGCCAGCCACCGAGATTCAAATGAAAAACTGTTTTTT. Protein sequence: CASHRDSNEKLFF.

This rearrangement joins TRBV24-1 to TRBJ1-4, with 9 bases fitting TRBD1. With V trimmed by 7 bases and J by 2 bases, 7 bases remained unmatched. There are 16 residues in the CDR3. CDR1 is KGHDR and CDR2 is SFDVKD in the germline V gene. The CDR3 region is CATRETGGGTNEKLFF. DNA of the CDR3: TGTGCCACCAGAGAGACAGGGGGGGGGACTAATGAAAAACTGTTTTTT.

The chain is built from TRBV29-1 and TRBJ2-7; maybe TRBD1 (5 bases). The CDR3 covers 11 residues. V dropped 1 base and J dropped 5 bases, with 6 bases sitting between them. Germline CDR1 and CDR2: SQVTM and ANQGSEA. This CDR3 reads CSVEGGHEQYF. CDR3 in DNA: TGCAGCGTTGAAGGGGGCCACGAGCAGTACTTC.

This clonotype came up a few times. The chain uses TRBV27 and TRBJ2-7, with 7 bases that match TRBD1. V shed 5 bases and J 7 bases; nucleotides not matched to a gene: 11. Germline V gives CDR1 MNHEY, CDR2 SMNVEV (reference sequence). This CDR3 comprises 14 residues. The CDR3 region is CASSPPGQLLEQYF. Written as DNA, the CDR3 is TGTGCCAGCAGTCCCCCGGGACAGCTTTTGGAGCAGTACTTC.

This clonotype appeared once. The rearrangement uses TRBV12-3 or TRBV12-4 and TRBJ2-5, with a weak D call TRBD2 (6 bases). Trimming pared 6 bases from V and 4 bases from J, leaving 9 bases between. This CDR3 comprises 12 residues. CDR3 protein: CASSKLAETQYF. The CDR3 nucleotides read TGTGCCAGCAGCAAACTAGCAGAGACCCAGTACTTC.

Notes on this clonotype: Its ends do not fully match the called genes, so a read error is possible. The chain has TRBV6-1 and TRBJ2-7; 9 nucleotides match TRBD1. Per the germline V gene, CDR1 is MNHNS and CDR2 is SASEGT. The CDR3 has 14 amino acids. This chain's CDR3 is CACRSDRGLSEQYF. In DNA form, the CDR3 reads TGTGCCTGCAGGTCGGACAGGGGTTTAAGCGAGCAGTACTTC.

The V and J genes are TRBV9 and TRBJ2-2, with unresolved D. Germline values: CDR1 SGDLS, CDR2 YYNGEE. The CDR3 spans 12 residues. Trimming took off 6 bases at V and 6 bases at J, with 9 bases between the two ends. This CDR3 is CASNRFSGELFF. The CDR3 coding sequence is TGTGCCAGCAACCGGTTTTCCGGGGAGCTGTTTTTT. Full variable domain (outside the CDR3, taken from reference TRBV9 and TRBJ2-2): DSGVTQTPKHLITATGQRVTLRCSPRSGDLSVYWYQQSLDQGLQFLIQYYNGEERAKGNILERFSAQQFPDLHSELNLSSLELGDSALYFCASNRFSGELFFGEGSRLTVL.

Only one count was recorded for this clonotype. The chain combines TRBV19 with TRBJ2-1; D gene ambiguous. The CDR3 runs 14 residues. V shed 5 bases and J shed 0 bases, with 8 bases lying between them. Germline V CDR1 and CDR2: LNHDA, SQIVND (reference sequence). The CDR3 DNA is TGTGCCAGTAGTGCCTTTAGCTCCTACAATGAGCAGTTCTTC. It specifies CASSAFSSYNEQFF. Complete variable domain (other parts from reference TRBV19 and TRBJ2-1): DGGITQSPKYLFRKEGQNVTLSCEQNLNHDAMYWYRQDPGQGLRLIYYSQIVNDFQKGDIAEGYSVSREKKESFPLTVTSAQKNPTAFYLCASSAFSSYNEQFFGPGTRLTVL.

By share, this clonotype ranks as medium-sized. The chain uses TRBV19 and TRBJ1-1, with 7 bases matching TRBD1. CDR1 LNHDA and CDR2 SQIVND come from the germline V gene (reference sequence). This CDR3 has 14 residues. V dropped 3 bases and J dropped 7; count of bases not matched to a gene: 8. DNA of the CDR3: TGTGCCAGTAGTATTTTACAGGGGCTGGATGAAGCTTTCTTT. Residues: CASSILQGLDEAFF.

This clonotype is termed large. V and J are TRBV6-6 and TRBJ2-7; no reliable D call. The CDR3 loop spans 11 amino acids. In germline, CDR1 is MNHNY, CDR2 SVGAGI (reference sequence). V lost 2 bases and J 5 bases, leaving 4 bases between the germline ends. The chain's CDR3 is CASSYIHEQYF. CDR3 DNA: TGTGCCAGCAGTTACATCCACGAGCAGTACTTC.

There are a few counts of this clonotype. The V and J genes are TRBV4-1 and TRBJ2-2; 13 nucleotides agree with TRBD2. Germline lookup yields CDR1 MGHRA and CDR2 YSYEKL. The CDR3 extends over 18 amino acids. J gave up 4 bases and V 4 bases, and 9 bases lay outside the gene matches. The CDR3 coding sequence is TGCGCCAGCAGCCTCTCCGGGACTAGCGGGATAGGCACCGGGGAGCTGTTTTTT. The encoded protein is CASSLSGTSGIGTGELFF.

The V gene is TRBV19, the J gene TRBJ1-3; D ambiguous. Germline V gives CDR1 LNHDA, CDR2 SQIVND (reference sequence). CDR3 size: 13 residues. Trimming removed 4 bases at V and 4 bases at J, with 8 bases between. In nucleotides, the CDR3 is TGTGCCAGTAGTACGACCGAGGGAAACACCATATATTTT. It encodes CASSTTEGNTIYF.

As DNA, the CDR3 is TGTGCCAGCAGTTTAACAGGGGGAGAGACCCAGTACTTC. Its translation: CASSLTGGETQYF. The genes are TRBV12-3 or TRBV12-4 and TRBJ2-5, with 8 bases lining up with TRBD1. V shed 2 bases, J shed 4 bases, and the junction held 0 bases outside the gene matches. CDR3 size: 13 residues.

By share of the sample, this clonotype is medium-sized. V and J are TRBV20-1 and TRBJ2-1, with 8 bases lining up with TRBD2. Germline assignment: CDR1 DFQATT and CDR2 SNEGSKA (reference sequence). There are 15 residues in the CDR3. The junction had 11 bases not matched to a gene; V was cut back by 5 bases and J by 5 bases. CDR3 in amino acids: CSADGLAGYNNEQFF. CDR3 DNA sequence: TGCAGTGCTGATGGACTAGCTGGGTATAACAATGAGCAGTTCTTC.

This chain uses TRBV29-1 with TRBJ2-1; D is possibly TRBD1 or TRBD2 (7 bases each). CDR1 and CDR2 (germline): SQVTM, ANQGSEA. CDR3 size: 14 residues. Trimming pared 6 bases from V and 2 bases from J, leaving 14 bases between. CDR3 DNA: TGCAGCGTCGACCAGGGGGGGGCCTACAATGAGCAGTTCTTC. It yields the protein CSVDQGGAYNEQFF.

The chain links TRBV27 to TRBJ1-5; 8 nucleotides match TRBD1. The length of the CDR3 is 16 residues. The trim removed 5 bases at V and 1 base at J, leaving 7 bases unmatched. The germline V gene has CDR1 MNHEY and CDR2 SMNVEV (reference sequence). CDR3 region: CASSAGRDRSNQPQHF. CDR3 bases: TGTGCCAGCAGTGCGGGGAGGGACAGGAGCAATCAGCCCCAGCATTTT.

This clonotype is labeled as medium-sized. The rearrangement joins TRBV4-3 to TRBJ2-1; 9 positions agree with TRBD1. This CDR3 contains 15 residues. Germline V lookup: CDR1 LGHNA, CDR2 YSLEER. V trimming: 4 bases; J trimming: 5 bases; junction bases outside the gene matches: 6. Here the CDR3 reads CASSPDRGPHNEQFF. The CDR3, as DNA: TGCGCCAGCAGCCCGGACAGGGGTCCCCACAATGAGCAGTTCTTC.

By frequency in the sample, this clonotype is large. V is TRBV7-6 and J is TRBJ1-6; no definite D call. The CDR3 extends over 13 amino acids. CDR1 and CDR2 (germline): SGHVS, FNYEAQ. V lost 0 bases, J lost 10 bases, and 7 bases lay in between. CDR3 amino acids: CASSLAASSPLHF. CDR3 sequence (DNA): TGTGCCAGCAGCTTAGCGGCAAGCTCACCCCTCCACTTT. Looking up the rest from reference TRBV7-6 and TRBJ1-6 gives the full variable domain: GAGVSQSPRYKVTKRGQDVALRCDPISGHVSLYWYRQALGQGPEFLTYFNYEAQQDKSGLPNDRFSAERPEGSISTLTIQRTEQRDSAMYRCASSLAASSPLHFGNGTRLTVT.

The rearrangement uses TRBV5-1 and TRBJ2-1; 12 nucleotides match TRBD2. This CDR3 spans 15 amino acids. CDR1 is SGHRS, CDR2 YFSETQ, per germline. V lost 4 bases to trimming and J lost 3 bases; unmatched junction nucleotides: 2. In DNA, the CDR3 is TGCGCCAGCAGCCGGACTAGCGGGATCTACAATGAGCAGTTCTTC. The encoded protein is CASSRTSGIYNEQFF. Using reference TRBV5-1 and TRBJ2-1 for the parts outside the CDR3, the full variable domain is KAGVTQTPRYLIKTRGQQVTLSCSPISGHRSVSWYQQTPGQGLQFLFEYFSETQRNKGNFPGRFSGRQFSNSRSEMNVSTLELGDSALYLCASSRTSGIYNEQFFGPGTRLTVL.

The chain employs TRBV27 and TRBJ2-2; perhaps D is TRBD1 or TRBD2 (5 bases each). CDR1 is MNHEY, CDR2 SMNVEV, per germline (reference sequence). This CDR3 has 17 residues. Deletions cut 2 bases from V and 9 bases from J, with 22 bases between. Here the CDR3 reads CASSLKGTPSNPRELFF. The CDR3 DNA sequence: TGTGCCAGCAGTTTAAAAGGGACGCCCTCCAATCCAAGGGAGCTGTTTTTT.